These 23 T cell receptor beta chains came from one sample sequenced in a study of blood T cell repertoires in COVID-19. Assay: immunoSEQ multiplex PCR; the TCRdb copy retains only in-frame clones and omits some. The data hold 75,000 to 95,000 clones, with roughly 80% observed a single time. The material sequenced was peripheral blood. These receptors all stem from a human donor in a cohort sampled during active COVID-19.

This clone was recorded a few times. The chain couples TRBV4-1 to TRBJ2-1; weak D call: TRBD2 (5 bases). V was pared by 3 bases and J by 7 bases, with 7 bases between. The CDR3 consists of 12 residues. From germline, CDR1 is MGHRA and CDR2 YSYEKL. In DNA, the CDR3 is TGCGCCAGCAGCCACCTAGCAAATGAGCAGTTCTTC. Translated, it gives CASSHLANEQFF.

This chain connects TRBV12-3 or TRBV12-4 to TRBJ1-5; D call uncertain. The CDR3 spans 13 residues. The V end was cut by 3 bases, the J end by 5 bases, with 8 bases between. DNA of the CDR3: TGTGCCAGCAGTTTTCGATCGGATCAGCCCCAGCATTTT. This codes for CASSFRSDQPQHF.

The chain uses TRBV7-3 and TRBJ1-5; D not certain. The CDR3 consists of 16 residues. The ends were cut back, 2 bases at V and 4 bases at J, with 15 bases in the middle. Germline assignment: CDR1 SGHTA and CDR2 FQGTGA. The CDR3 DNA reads TGTGCCAGCAGCTTATGCGAGCGGGGTGTTAATCAGCCCCAGCATTTT. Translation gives CASSLCERGVNQPQHF. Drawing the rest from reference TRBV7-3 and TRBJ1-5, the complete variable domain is GAGVSQTPSNKVTEKGKYVELRCDPISGHTALYWYRQSLGQGPEFLIYFQGTGAADDSGLPNDRFFAVRPEGSVSTLKIQRTERGDSAVYLCASSLCERGVNQPQHFGDGTRLSIL.

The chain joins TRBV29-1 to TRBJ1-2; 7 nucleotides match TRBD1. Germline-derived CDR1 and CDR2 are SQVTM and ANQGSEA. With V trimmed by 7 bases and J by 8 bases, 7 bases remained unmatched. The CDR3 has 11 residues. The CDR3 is CSAQGTGGYTF. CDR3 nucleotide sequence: TGCAGCGCACAGGGGACGGGGGGCTACACCTTC.

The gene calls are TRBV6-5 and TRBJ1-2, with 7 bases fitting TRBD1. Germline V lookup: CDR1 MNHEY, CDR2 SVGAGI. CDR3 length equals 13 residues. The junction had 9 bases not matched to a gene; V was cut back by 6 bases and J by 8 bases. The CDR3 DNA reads TGTGCCAGCAGCTCGACAGGGATCGGCGGCTACACCTTC. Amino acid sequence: CASSSTGIGGYTF.

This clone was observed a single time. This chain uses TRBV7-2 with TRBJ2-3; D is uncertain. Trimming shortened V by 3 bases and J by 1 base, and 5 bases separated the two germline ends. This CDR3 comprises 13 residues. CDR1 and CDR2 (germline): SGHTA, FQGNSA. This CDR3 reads CASSFEGTDTQYF. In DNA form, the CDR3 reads TGTGCCAGCAGCTTTGAGGGCACAGATACGCAGTATTTT.

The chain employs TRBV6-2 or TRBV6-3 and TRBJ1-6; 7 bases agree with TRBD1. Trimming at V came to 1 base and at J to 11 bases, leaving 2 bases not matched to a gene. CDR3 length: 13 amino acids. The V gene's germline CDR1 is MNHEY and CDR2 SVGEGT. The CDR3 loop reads CASSYYTGAPLHF. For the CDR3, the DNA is TGTGCCAGCAGTTACTATACAGGGGCACCCCTCCACTTT.

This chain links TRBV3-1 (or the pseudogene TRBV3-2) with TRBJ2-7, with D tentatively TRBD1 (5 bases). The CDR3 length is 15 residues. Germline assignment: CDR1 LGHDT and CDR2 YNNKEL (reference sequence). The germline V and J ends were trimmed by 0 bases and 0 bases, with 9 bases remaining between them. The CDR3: CASSQDETDSYEQYF. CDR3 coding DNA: TGTGCCAGCAGCCAAGATGAGACAGACTCCTACGAGCAGTACTTC.

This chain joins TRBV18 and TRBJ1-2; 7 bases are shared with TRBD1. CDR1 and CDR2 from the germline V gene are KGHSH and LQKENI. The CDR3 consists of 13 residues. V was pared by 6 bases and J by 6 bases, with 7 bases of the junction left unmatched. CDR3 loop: CASSLGQENGYTF. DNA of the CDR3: TGTGCCAGCTCCCTCGGACAGGAGAATGGCTACACCTTC.

CDR3 sequence reads: CASNPGQGGETQYF. The CDR3 coding sequence is TGCGCCAGCAACCCCGGACAGGGTGGGGAGACCCAGTACTTC. V is TRBV5-1 and J is TRBJ2-5, with 8 bases matching TRBD1. The V segment lost 6 bases and the J segment 5 bases; nucleotides outside the gene matches: 9. Germline CDR1 reads SGHRS; CDR2 reads YFSETQ. CDR3 length: 14 residues. Full variable domain (outside the CDR3, taken from reference TRBV5-1 and TRBJ2-5): KAGVTQTPRYLIKTRGQQVTLSCSPISGHRSVSWYQQTPGQGLQFLFEYFSETQRNKGNFPGRFSGRQFSNSRSEMNVSTLELGDSALYLCASNPGQGGETQYFGPGTRLLVL.

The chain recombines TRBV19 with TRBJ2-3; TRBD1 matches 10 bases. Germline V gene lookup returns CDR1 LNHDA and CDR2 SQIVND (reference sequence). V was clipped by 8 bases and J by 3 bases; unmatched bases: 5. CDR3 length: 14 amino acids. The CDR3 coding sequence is TGTGCCAGTTCGACAGGGGGCGTAACAGATACGCAGTATTTT. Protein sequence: CASSTGGVTDTQYF.

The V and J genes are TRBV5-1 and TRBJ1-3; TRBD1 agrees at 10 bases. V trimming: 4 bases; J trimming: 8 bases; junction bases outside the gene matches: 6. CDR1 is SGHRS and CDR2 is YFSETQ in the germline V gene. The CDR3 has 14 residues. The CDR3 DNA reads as TGCGCCAGCAGCAGGGGACAGGGGAGAGACACCATATATTTT. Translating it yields CASSRGQGRDTIYF.

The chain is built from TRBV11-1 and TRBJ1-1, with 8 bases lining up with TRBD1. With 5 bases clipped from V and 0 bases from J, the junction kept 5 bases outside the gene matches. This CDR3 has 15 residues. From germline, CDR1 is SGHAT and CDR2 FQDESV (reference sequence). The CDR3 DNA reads TGTGCCAGCAGCCCAAGGACAGGGATGAACACTGAAGCTTTCTTT. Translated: CASSPRTGMNTEAFF. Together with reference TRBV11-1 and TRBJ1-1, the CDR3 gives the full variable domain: EAEVAQSPRYKITEKSQAVAFWCDPISGHATLYWYRQILGQGPELLVQFQDESVVDDSQLPKDRFSAERLKGVDSTLKIQPAELGDSAMYLCASSPRTGMNTEAFFGQGTRLTVV.

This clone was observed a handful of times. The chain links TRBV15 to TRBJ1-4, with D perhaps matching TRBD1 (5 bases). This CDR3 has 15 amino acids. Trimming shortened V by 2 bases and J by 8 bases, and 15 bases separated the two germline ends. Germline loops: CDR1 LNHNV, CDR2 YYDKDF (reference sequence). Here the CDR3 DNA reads TGTGCCACCAGCAGATCCCCGCGGGGGTTCGAAAAACTGTTTTTT. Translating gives CATSRSPRGFEKLFF. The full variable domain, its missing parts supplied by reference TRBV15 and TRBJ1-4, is DAMVIQNPRYQVTQFGKPVTLSCSQTLNHNVMYWYQQKSSQAPKLLFHYYDKDFNNEADTPDNFQSRRPNTSFCFLDIRSPGLGDTAMYLCATSRSPRGFEKLFFGSGTQLSVL.

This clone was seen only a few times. CDR3 sequence: CASSLSFRTANLNEKLFF. CDR3 sequence (DNA): TGCGCCAGCAGCTTGTCGTTTCGAACAGCTAATCTTAATGAAAAACTGTTTTTT. The gene calls are TRBV5-1 and TRBJ1-4; the D is unclear. CDR3 size: 18 residues. Trimming removed 1 base from V and 4 bases from J, with 20 bases in between. Per germline, CDR1 SGHRS and CDR2 YFSETQ.

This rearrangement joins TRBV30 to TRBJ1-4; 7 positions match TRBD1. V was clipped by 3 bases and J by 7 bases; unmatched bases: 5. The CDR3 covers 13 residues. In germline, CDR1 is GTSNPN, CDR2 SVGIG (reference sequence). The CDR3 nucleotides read TGTGCCTGGAGCCAGGGGGTCTCTGAAAAACTGTTTTTT. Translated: CAWSQGVSEKLFF.

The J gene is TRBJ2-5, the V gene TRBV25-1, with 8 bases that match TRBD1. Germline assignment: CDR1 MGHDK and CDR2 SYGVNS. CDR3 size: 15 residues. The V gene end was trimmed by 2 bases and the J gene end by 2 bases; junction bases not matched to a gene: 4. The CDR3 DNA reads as TGTGCCAGCAGTGAACAGGGGGCCTGGCAAGAGACCCAGTACTTC. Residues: CASSEQGAWQETQYF. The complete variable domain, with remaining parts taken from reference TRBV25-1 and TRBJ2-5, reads EADIYQTPRYLVIGTGKKITLECSQTMGHDKMYWYQQDPGMELHLIHYSYGVNSTEKGDLSSESTVSRIRTEHFPLTLESARPSHTSQYLCASSEQGAWQETQYFGPGTRLLVL.

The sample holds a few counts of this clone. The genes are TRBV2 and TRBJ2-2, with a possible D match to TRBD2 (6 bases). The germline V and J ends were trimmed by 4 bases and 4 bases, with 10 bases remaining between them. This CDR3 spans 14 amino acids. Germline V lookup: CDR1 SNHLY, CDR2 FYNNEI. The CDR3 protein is CASSVWGGTGELFF. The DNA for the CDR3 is TGTGCCAGCAGTGTTTGGGGAGGCACCGGGGAGCTGTTTTTT.

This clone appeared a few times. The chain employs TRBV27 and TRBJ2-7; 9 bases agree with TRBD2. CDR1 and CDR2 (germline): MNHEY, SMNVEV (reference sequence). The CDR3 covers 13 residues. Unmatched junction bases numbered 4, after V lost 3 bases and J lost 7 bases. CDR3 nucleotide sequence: TGTGCCAGCAGTTTCGTGGCGGGGGGGGAGCAGTACTTC. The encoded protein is CASSFVAGGEQYF.

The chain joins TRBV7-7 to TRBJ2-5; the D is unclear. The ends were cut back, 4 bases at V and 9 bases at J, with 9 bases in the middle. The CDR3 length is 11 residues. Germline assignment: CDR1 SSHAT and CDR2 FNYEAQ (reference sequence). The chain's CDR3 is CASSSSSAQYF. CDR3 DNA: TGTGCCAGCAGCTCGAGCTCGGCCCAGTACTTC. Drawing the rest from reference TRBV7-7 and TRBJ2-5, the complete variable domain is GAGVSQSPRYKVTKRGQDVTLRCDPISSHATLYWYQQALGQGPEFLTYFNYEAQPDKSGLPSDRFSAERPEGSISTLTIQRTEQRDSAMYRCASSSSSAQYFGPGTRLLVL.

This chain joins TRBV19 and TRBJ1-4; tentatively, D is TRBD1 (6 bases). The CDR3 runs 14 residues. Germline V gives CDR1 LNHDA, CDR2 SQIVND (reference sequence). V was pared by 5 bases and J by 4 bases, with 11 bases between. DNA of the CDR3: TGTGCCAGTAGTCCAGGGGACATTAATGAAAAACTGTTTTTT. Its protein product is CASSPGDINEKLFF. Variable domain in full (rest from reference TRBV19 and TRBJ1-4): DGGITQSPKYLFRKEGQNVTLSCEQNLNHDAMYWYRQDPGQGLRLIYYSQIVNDFQKGDIAEGYSVSREKKESFPLTVTSAQKNPTAFYLCASSPGDINEKLFFGSGTQLSVL.

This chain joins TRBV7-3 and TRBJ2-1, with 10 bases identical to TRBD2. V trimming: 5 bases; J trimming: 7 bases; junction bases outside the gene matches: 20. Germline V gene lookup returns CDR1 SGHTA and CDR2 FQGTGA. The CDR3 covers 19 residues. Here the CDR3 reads CASSGYGTSAAGAWNEQFF. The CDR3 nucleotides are TGTGCCAGCAGCGGATACGGGACTAGCGCCGCCGGGGCGTGGAATGAGCAGTTCTTC.

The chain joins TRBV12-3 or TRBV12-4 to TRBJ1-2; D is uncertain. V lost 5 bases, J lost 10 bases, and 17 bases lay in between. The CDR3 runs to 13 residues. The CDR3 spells CASSRGGPGVYTF. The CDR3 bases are TGTGCCAGCAGTCGAGGAGGGCCCGGGGTCTACACCTTC.